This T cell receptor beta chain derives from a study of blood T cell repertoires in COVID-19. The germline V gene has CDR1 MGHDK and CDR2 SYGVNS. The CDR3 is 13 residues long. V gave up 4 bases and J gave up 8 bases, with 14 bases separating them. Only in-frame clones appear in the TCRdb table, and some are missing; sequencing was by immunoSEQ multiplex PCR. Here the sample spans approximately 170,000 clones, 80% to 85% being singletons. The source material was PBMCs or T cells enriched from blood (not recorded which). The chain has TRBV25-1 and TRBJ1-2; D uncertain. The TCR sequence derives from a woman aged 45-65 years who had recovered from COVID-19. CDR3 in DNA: TGTGCCAGCAGTGGGCTCAGGATTGAAGGCTACACCTTC. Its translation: CASSGLRIEGYTF.